This paragraph reports one T cell receptor (beta chain). The antigen remains undetermined. This sample was taken from a study of T cell responses to AZD1222 COVID-19 vaccine. The CDR3 is 13 residues long. V shed 5 bases and J shed 3 bases, with 8 bases lying between them. In germline, CDR1 is SGHVS, CDR2 FNYEAQ. This table comes from immunoSEQ multiplex PCR, and its TCRdb copy is limited to in-frame clones, with some not included. The repertoire includes fewer than 85,000 clones, 90% to 95% of them detected once, and roughly 7% sits in the top ten. Points from the study as a whole: The donor group comprised mostly white British people and more females; the analysis possibly underestimated clonal diversity. Baseline seropositivity characterized only a handful of AZD1222 recipients. The study sampled repertoires only after the peak T cell response.

V gene TRBV7-6 combines with J gene TRBJ1-3; D is unclear. Sequenced here: peripheral blood, sampled on day 0 of MenACWY control vaccination. This TCR was recovered from an adult in good health. CDR3: CASSAERGNTIYF. As DNA, the CDR3 is TGTGCCAGCAGCGCAGAACGTGGAAACACCATATATTTT.